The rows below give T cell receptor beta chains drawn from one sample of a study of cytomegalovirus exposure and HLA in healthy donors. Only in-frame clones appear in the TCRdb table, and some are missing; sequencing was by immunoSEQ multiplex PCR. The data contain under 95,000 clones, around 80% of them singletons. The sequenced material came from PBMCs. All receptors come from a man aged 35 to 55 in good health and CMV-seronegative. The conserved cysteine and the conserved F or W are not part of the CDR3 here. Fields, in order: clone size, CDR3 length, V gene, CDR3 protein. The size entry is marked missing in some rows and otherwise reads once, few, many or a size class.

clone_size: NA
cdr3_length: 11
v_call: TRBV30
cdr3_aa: ACTGTGDYEQY

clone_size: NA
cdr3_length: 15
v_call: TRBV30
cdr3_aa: ASNGNSGRASTNEQF

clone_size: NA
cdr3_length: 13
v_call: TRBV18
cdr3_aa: ASSPTIAGGNEQF

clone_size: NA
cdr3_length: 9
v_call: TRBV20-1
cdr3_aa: SAQIISPLH

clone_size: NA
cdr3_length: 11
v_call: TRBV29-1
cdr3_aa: SVGLTGSYEQY

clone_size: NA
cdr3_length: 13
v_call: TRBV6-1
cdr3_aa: ASSEWGGTSEKLF

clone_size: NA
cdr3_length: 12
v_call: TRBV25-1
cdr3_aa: ASSWEGNTGELF

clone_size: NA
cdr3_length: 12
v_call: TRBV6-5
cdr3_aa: ASRPQTGVTEAF

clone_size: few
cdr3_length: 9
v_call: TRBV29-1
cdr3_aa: SAANTGELF

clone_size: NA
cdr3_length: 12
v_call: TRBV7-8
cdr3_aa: ASSLDAVDTEAF

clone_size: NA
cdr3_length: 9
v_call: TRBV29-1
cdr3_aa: SVLTGYGYT

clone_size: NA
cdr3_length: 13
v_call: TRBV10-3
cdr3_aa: AISLGQGANEKLF

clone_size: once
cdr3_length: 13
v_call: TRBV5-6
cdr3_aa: ASSLTGTGGSPLH

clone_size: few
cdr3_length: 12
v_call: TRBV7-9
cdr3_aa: ASSSMRGHQPQH

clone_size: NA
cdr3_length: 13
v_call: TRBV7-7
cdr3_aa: ASSFGLADTDTQY

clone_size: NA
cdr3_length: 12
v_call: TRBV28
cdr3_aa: ASSLDRVLNEQY

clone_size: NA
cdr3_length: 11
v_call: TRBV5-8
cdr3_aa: ASSSYGQGEAF

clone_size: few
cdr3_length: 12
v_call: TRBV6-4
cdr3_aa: ASSPSTSTDTQY

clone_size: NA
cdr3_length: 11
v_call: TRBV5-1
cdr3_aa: ASKLAGGNEQF

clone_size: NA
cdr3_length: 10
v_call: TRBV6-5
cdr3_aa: ASSYRGHGYT

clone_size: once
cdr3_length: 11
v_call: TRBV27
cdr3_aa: ASRGHSNQPQH

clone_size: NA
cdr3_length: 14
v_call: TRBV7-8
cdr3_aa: ASSLIQGRRHTEAF

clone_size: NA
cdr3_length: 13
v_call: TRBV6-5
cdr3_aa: ASTLGLGSAGELF

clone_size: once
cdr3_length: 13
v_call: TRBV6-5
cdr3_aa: ASSYYRVRGYGYT

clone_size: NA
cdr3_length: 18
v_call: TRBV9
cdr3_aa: ASSVAPSTGGIGSGNTIY

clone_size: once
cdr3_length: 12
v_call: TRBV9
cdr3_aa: ASSASTGTGELF

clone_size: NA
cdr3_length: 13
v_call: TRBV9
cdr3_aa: ASTPVGQGSDGYT

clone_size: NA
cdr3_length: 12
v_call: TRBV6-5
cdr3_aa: ASSRITGGTEAF

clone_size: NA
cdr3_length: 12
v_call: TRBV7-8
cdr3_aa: ASSLRVGDSPLH

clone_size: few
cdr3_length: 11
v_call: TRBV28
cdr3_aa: ASQGRPSNEQF

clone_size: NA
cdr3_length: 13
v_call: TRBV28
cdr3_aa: ASSLPGETGNTIY

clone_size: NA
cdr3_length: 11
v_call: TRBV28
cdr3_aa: ASRKTGGQPQH

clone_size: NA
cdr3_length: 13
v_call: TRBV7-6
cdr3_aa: ASSLMGQSIEKLF

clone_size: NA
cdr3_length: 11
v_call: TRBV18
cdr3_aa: ASSRDRYYGYT

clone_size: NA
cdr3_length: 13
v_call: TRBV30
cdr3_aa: AWSHGDRSNQPQY

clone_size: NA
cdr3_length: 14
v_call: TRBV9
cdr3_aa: ASSGLGQGMVGELF

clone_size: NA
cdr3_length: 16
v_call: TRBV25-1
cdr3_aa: ASRIPMRFRVFGEKLF

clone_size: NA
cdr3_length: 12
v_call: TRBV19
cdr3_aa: ASTGYGRRGELF

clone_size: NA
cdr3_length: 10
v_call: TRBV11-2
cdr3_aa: ASSPRPEGAF

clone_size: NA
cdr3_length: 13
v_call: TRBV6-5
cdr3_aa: ASSHIGEAYNEQF